This T cell receptor beta chain was recorded in a study of T cell clones after liver transplantation. Profiling relied on immunoSEQ multiplex PCR, and the TCRdb table lists in-frame clones only, not all of them. The sample holds 20,000 to 25,000 clones, around two thirds seen once. Findings and caveats of the study: Migration into the graft, not deletion, may explain lost graft donor-reactive T cells.

Turning to this clone: What it recognizes is unknown.

The source is a human donor who received a liver transplant. The sequences come from CD4+ T cells from blood, collected before liver transplant.

CDR3 in amino acids: CASSPQGQGHEQYF. Here the CDR3 DNA reads TGTGCCAGCAGCCCCCAGGGACAGGGACACGAGCAGTACTTC. The rearrangement uses TRBV16 and TRBJ2-7, with 9 bases matching TRBD1. Germline V gene data show CDR1 as KGHSY and CDR2 as FQNENV. This CDR3 has 14 amino acids. The ends lost 4 bases at V and 5 bases at J; junction bases unmatched: 6.